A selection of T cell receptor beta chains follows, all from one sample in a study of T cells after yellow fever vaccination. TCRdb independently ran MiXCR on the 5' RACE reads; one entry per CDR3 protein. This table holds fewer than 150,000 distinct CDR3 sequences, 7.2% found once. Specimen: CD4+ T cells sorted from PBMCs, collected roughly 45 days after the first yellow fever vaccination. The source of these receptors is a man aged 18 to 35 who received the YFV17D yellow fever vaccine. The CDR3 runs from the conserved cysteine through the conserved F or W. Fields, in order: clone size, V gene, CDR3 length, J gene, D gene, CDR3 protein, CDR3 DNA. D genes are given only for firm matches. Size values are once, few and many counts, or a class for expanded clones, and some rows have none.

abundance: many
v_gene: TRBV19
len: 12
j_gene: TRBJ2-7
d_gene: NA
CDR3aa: CASSKGTYEQYF
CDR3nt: TGTGCCAGTAGTAAGGGGACCTACGAGCAGTACTTC

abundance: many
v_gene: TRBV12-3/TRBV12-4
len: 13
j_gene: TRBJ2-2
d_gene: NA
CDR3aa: CASSLRFTGELFF
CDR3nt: TGTGCCAGCAGTTTACGTTTCACCGGGGAGCTGTTTTTT

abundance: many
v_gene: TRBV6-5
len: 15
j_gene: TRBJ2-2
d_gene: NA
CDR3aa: CASSFLGGPTGELFF
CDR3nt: TGTGCCAGCAGTTTCCTCGGGGGGCCCACCGGGGAGCTGTTTTTT

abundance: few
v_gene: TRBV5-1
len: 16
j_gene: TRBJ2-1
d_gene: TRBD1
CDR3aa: CASSPRGPSSYNEQFF
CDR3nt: TGCGCCAGCAGCCCCAGGGGGCCGAGCTCCTACAATGAGCAGTTCTTC

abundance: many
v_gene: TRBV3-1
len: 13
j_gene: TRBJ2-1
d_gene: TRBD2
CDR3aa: CASSRGEGSEQFF
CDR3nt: TGTGCCAGCAGCCGGGGGGAGGGGAGTGAGCAGTTCTTC

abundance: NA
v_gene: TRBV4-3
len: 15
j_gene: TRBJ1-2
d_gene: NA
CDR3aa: CASSRTIESPYGYTF
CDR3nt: TGCGCCAGCAGCCGTACAATAGAAAGCCCCTATGGCTACACCTTC

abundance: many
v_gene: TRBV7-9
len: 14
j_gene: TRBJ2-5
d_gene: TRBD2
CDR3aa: CASSFGGGQETQYF
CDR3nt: TGTGCCAGCAGCTTCGGCGGGGGACAAGAGACCCAGTACTTC

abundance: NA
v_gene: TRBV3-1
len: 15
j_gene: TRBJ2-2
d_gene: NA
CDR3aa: CASSQVTGAAGELFF
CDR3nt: TGTGCCAGCAGCCAAGTTACGGGGGCCGCCGGGGAGCTGTTTTTT

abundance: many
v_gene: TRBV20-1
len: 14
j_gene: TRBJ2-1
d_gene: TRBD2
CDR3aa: CSARDPGTSPEQFF
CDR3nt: TGCAGTGCTAGGGACCCCGGGACTAGTCCCGAGCAGTTCTTC

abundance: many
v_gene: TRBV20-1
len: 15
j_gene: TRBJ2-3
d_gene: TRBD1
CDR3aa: CSASGSRGHSDTQYF
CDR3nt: TGCAGTGCTAGTGGTAGCAGGGGGCATTCAGATACGCAGTATTTT

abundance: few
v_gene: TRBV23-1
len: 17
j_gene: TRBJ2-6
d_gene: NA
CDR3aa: CASSHRSRSWGANVLTF
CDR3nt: TGCGCCAGCAGTCATAGGAGCAGGAGTTGGGGGGCCAACGTCCTGACTTTC

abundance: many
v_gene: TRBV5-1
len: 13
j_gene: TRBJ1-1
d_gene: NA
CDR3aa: CASSLEVNTEAFF
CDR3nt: TGCGCCAGCAGCTTGGAGGTGAACACTGAAGCTTTCTTT

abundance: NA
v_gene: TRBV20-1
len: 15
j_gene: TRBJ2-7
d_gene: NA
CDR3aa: CSATPHLQTSYEQYF
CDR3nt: TGCAGTGCTACCCCCCACCTCCAGACCTCCTACGAGCAGTACTTC

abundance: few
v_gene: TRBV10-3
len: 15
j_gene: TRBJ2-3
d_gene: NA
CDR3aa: CAISALTGSTDTQYF
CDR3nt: TGTGCCATCAGTGCACTTACAGGGTCAACAGATACGCAGTATTTT

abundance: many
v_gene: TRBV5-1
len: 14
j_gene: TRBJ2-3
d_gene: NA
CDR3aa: CASSLLPGTDTQYF
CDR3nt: TGCGCCAGCAGCTTGCTCCCCGGGACAGATACGCAGTATTTT

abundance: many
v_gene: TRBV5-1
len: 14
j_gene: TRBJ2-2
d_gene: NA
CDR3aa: CASSSGSRAGELFF
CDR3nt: TGCGCCAGCAGCTCCGGAAGCCGCGCCGGGGAGCTGTTTTTT

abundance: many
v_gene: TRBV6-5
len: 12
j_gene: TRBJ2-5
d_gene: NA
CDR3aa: CASSLAMETQYF
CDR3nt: TGTGCCAGCAGTCTAGCGATGGAGACCCAGTACTTC

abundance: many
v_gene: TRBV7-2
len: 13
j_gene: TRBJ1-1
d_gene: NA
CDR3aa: CASTGQRNTEAFF
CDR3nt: TGTGCCAGCACTGGACAGAGGAACACTGAAGCTTTCTTT

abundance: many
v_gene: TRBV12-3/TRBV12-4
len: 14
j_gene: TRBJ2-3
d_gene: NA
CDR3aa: CATNRGLRTDTQYF
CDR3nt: TGTGCCACCAACCGGGGCCTACGCACAGATACGCAGTATTTT

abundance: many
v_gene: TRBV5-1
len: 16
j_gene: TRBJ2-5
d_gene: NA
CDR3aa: CASSSGGRGSQETQYF
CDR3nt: TGCGCCAGCAGCTCCGGCGGGCGGGGTTCCCAAGAGACCCAGTACTTC

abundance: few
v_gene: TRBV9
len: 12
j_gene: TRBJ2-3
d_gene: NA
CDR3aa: CASSVEMGTQYF
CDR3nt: TGTGCCAGCAGCGTAGAGATGGGGACGCAGTATTTT

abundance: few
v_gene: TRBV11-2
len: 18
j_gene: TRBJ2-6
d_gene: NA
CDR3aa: CASSLQGPPHSGANVLTF
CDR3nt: TGTGCCAGCAGCTTACAGGGGCCACCCCACTCTGGGGCCAACGTCCTGACTTTC